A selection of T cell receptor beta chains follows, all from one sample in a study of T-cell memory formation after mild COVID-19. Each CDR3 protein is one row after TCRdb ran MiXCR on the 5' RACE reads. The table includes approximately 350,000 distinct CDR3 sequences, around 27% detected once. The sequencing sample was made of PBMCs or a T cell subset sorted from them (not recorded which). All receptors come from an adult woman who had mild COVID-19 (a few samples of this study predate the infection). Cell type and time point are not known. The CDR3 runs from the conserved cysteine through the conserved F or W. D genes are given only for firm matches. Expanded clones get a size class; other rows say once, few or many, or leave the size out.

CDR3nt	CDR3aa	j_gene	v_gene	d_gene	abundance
TGCAGTGCTAGAGATGTCGGGACAGGGATCACTGAAGCTTTCTTT	CSARDVGTGITEAFF	TRBJ1-1	TRBV20-1	TRBD1	-
TGTGCCAGCAGCCAAGTAACAGGGGCGGGGGAGCAGTACTTC	CASSQVTGAGEQYF	TRBJ2-7	TRBV3-1	-	once
TGTGCCAGCAGTTTTCGGAGGGGATACGACGAGCAGTACTTC	CASSFRRGYDEQYF	TRBJ2-7	TRBV27	-	-
TGTGCCAGCAGCTCCCGACAGGGTACGATGCACGAGCAGTACTTC	CASSSRQGTMHEQYF	TRBJ2-7	TRBV3-1	TRBD1	-
TGTGCCAGCAGCCCGGGACTAGCGGGAGGGCCAGAAGAGACCCAGTACTTC	CASSPGLAGGPEETQYF	TRBJ2-5	TRBV5-1	TRBD2	many
TGCGCCAGCAGCCAAGCTCAGGGTGCCCTCTACGAGCAGTACTTC	CASSQAQGALYEQYF	TRBJ2-7	TRBV4-3	-	-
TGTGCCAGCAGCGTTGTGTGGGAGGGCCTCAATGAGCAGTTCTTC	CASSVVWEGLNEQFF	TRBJ2-1	TRBV9	TRBD2	once
TGTGCCATCAGTGAACGGCGGGGGGTAGGGTACGAGCAGTACTTC	CAISERRGVGYEQYF	TRBJ2-7	TRBV10-3	TRBD2	-
TGTGCCAGCAGCCAAGGTCGGGACGGGGAGCTGTTTTTT	CASSQGRDGELFF	TRBJ2-2	TRBV4-2	-	-
TGTGCCAGCAGCCGCTGGGGGGGCCTCGATGAGCAGTTCTTC	CASSRWGGLDEQFF	TRBJ2-1	TRBV5-4	-	-
TGTGCCAGCAGCCATCATAGCACAGATACGCAGTATTTT	CASSHHSTDTQYF	TRBJ2-3	TRBV7-3	-	-
TGTGCCAGCAGCTTCGCAGCGGGAGGTTCCTACGAGCAGTACTTC	CASSFAAGGSYEQYF	TRBJ2-7	TRBV7-6	TRBD2	-
TGTGCCAGCAGGCCGCGGGCGGGGGCTGACACTGAAGCTTTCTTT	CASRPRAGADTEAFF	TRBJ1-1	TRBV12-3/TRBV12-4	-	-
TGTGCCAGCAGTCCCGGGACAGGGACCCTAGCCAAAAACATTCAGTACTTC	CASSPGTGTLAKNIQYF	TRBJ2-4	TRBV12-3/TRBV12-4	TRBD1	once
TGTGCCAGCAGCCTGCGGGCGAGGGGCTACGAGCAGTACTTC	CASSLRARGYEQYF	TRBJ2-7	TRBV7-2	-	-
TGTGCTAGCAGCTTGCAGTTCGCAGATACGCAGTATTTT	CASSLQFADTQYF	TRBJ2-3	TRBV7-7	-	-
TGTGCCAGTAGTATGAATAGCGGGGGCACAGATACGCAGTATTTT	CASSMNSGGTDTQYF	TRBJ2-3	TRBV19	TRBD2	few
TGTGCCAGCTCACCACTCGGGGAGGGTGGCTACACCTTC	CASSPLGEGGYTF	TRBJ1-2	TRBV18	-	-
TGTGCCAGCAGCTCAGGGATTAGCGGCACAGATACGCAGTATTTT	CASSSGISGTDTQYF	TRBJ2-3	TRBV13	-	few
TGTGCCAGCAGCCCCCAATACAGGGTTTCCTACAATGAGCAGTTCTTC	CASSPQYRVSYNEQFF	TRBJ2-1	TRBV7-9	-	-
TGTGCCGCGTCCAAAGGGACAGGGGATGGATATGGCTACACCTTC	CAASKGTGDGYGYTF	TRBJ1-2	TRBV15	TRBD1	-
TGTGCCAGCACCCTGATGACTAGCGGGAGGTCCTACAATGAGCAGTTCTTC	CASTLMTSGRSYNEQFF	TRBJ2-1	TRBV11-2	TRBD2	-
TGCGCCAGCAGCCAAGATCCCCCACAGGGGGGTGGTCAGCCCCAGCATTTT	CASSQDPPQGGGQPQHF	TRBJ1-5	TRBV4-1	TRBD1	-
TGTGCCAGCAGCTTGCGGGCCACCCACTACGAGCAGTACTTC	CASSLRATHYEQYF	TRBJ2-7	TRBV14	-	-
TGCAGTGCTTTTCCTAGCTCCTATAATTCACCCCTCCACTTT	CSAFPSSYNSPLHF	TRBJ1-6	TRBV20-1	-	-
TGCGCCAGCAGCGTCCCCAGGGATAGCGGGTTTTTCTACGAGCAGTACTTC	CASSVPRDSGFFYEQYF	TRBJ2-7	TRBV5-1	TRBD2	many
TGTGCCAGCGCGGCAGGATCTGGGGCCAACGTCCTGACTTTC	CASAAGSGANVLTF	TRBJ2-6	TRBV9	-	-
TGTGCCAGCAGCTTAATGTCTTTACTAGCGGGGGAAAGCACCGGGGAGCTGTTTTTT	CASSLMSLLAGESTGELFF	TRBJ2-2	TRBV7-3	TRBD2	-
TGTGCCAGCTCCCCACTTCCCACGCAGGGAGGCAATGGCTACACCTTC	CASSPLPTQGGNGYTF	TRBJ1-2	TRBV4-2	-	-
TGTGCCATCAGTCCCAGGGGTGAGGTTAAGGAGCAGTACTTC	CAISPRGEVKEQYF	TRBJ2-7	TRBV10-3	-	-
TGCAGTGCTCCTCGGGGGGGAGATACGCAGTATTTT	CSAPRGGDTQYF	TRBJ2-3	TRBV20-1	TRBD2	-
TGCAGTGCTATGGGGCATCGAGATGAAGCTTTCTTT	CSAMGHRDEAFF	TRBJ1-1	TRBV20-1	-	many
TGCGCCAGCAGCTTGATGAGTACGGGGGGGCCGCTAGAGACCCAGTACTTC	CASSLMSTGGPLETQYF	TRBJ2-5	TRBV5-1	TRBD2	-
TGTGCCAGCAGCTCGGACTCTCTAGCCAAAAACATTCAGTACTTC	CASSSDSLAKNIQYF	TRBJ2-4	TRBV7-9	-	few
TGCGCCAGCAGCTTGGCCATAATTGGAGACACAGATACGCAGTATTTT	CASSLAIIGDTDTQYF	TRBJ2-3	TRBV5-1	-	-
TGTGCCAGTAGCCCACAACTCTCTGGGGCCAACGTCCTGACTTTC	CASSPQLSGANVLTF	TRBJ2-6	TRBV19	-	once
TGTGCCAGCAGCCAAGTGTCGGGACCACCCCTCCACTTT	CASSQVSGPPLHF	TRBJ1-6	TRBV3-1	-	-
TGTGCCAGCAGCGTATACTCCGGGACCAACCAAGAGACCCAGTACTTC	CASSVYSGTNQETQYF	TRBJ2-5	TRBV9	-	-
TGCAGTGCTACCCTGATGGGGGGCGGCTACACCTTC	CSATLMGGGYTF	TRBJ1-2	TRBV20-1	-	-
TGCAGCGTTGAAGATGGGAAGGCTAGCGGGAGCACAGATACGCAGTATTTT	CSVEDGKASGSTDTQYF	TRBJ2-3	TRBV29-1	TRBD2	-
TGCAGCGCAAGGTCGGACAGGGGCTACGAGCAGTACTTC	CSARSDRGYEQYF	TRBJ2-7	TRBV29-1	TRBD1	few
TGTGCCAGCAGCTGGACTAGCGGTACCTACGAGCAGTACTTC	CASSWTSGTYEQYF	TRBJ2-7	TRBV3-1	TRBD2	-
TGTGCCTGGAGTGTACTGGGGACAGTAGGAGAAAAACTGTTTTTT	CAWSVLGTVGEKLFF	TRBJ1-4	TRBV30	TRBD1	-
TGTGCCAGCAGCTTGGCCATTAGCGGGACGAACACCGGGGAGCTGTTTTTT	CASSLAISGTNTGELFF	TRBJ2-2	TRBV5-6	TRBD2	-
TGTGCCAGCAGCGGTAGCGGGAGGGGGAATGAGCAGTTCTTC	CASSGSGRGNEQFF	TRBJ2-1	TRBV3-1	TRBD2	-
TGTGCCACCAGTGATTTCACTGAGATTCGGGGAAATACGCAGTATTTT	CATSDFTEIRGNTQYF	TRBJ2-3	TRBV24-1	-	few
TGTGCCAGCAGCCGTCCCGGACTCTTCTACAATGAGCAGTTCTTC	CASSRPGLFYNEQFF	TRBJ2-1	TRBV5-4	-	few
TGCGCCAGCAGCTTGGAGGGGGCCCGAACTGAAGCTTTCTTT	CASSLEGARTEAFF	TRBJ1-1	TRBV5-1	TRBD1	-